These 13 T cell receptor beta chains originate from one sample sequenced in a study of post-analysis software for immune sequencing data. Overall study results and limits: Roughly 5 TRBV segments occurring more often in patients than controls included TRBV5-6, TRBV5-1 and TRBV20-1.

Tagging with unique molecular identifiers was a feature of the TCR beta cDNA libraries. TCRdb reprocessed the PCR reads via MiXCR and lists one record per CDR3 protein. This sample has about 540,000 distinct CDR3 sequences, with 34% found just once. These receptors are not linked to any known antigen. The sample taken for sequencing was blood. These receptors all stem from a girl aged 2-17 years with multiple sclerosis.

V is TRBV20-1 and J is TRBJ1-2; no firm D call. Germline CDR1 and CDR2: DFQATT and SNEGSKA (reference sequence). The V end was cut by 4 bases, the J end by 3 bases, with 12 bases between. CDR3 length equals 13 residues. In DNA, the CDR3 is TGCAGTGCTATTTCCAACGGGCACTATGGCTACACCTTC. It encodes CSAISNGHYGYTF.

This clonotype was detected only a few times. The CDR3 region has the DNA TGTGCCATCCGGCCAGGGACTAGCGGGGACCAAGAGACCCAGTACTTC. Translation gives CAIRPGTSGDQETQYF. This rearrangement joins TRBV10-3 to TRBJ2-5; 13 bases are a match to TRBD2. Germline values: CDR1 ENHRY, CDR2 SYGVKD. The ends lost 8 bases at V and 0 bases at J; junction bases unmatched: 6. There are 16 residues in the CDR3.

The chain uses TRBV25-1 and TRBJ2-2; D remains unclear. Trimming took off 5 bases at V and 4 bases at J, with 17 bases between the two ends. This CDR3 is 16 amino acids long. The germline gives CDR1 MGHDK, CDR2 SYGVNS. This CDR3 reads CASSLPGPGRTGELFF. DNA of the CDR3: TGTGCCAGCAGTCTCCCGGGCCCCGGACGCACCGGGGAGCTGTTTTTT.

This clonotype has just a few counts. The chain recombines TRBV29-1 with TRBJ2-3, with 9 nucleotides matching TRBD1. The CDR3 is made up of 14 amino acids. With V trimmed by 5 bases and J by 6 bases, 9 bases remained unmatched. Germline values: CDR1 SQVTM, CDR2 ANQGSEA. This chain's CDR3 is CSVSGTGFYDTQYF. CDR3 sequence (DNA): TGCAGCGTTTCCGGGACAGGGTTTTACGATACGCAGTATTTT.

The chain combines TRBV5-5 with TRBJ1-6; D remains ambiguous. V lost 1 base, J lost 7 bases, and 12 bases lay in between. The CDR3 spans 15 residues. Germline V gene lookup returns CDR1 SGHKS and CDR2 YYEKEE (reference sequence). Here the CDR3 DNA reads TGTGCCAGCAGCTTGCGGCCGGACCAGAATTCACCCCTCCACTTT. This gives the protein CASSLRPDQNSPLHF.

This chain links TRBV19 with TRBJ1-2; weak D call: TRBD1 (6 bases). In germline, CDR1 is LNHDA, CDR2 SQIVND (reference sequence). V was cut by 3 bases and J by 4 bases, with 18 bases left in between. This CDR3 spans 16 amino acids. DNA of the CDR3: TGTGCCAGTAGTATCCCGTTGGGGGGCGCGGTCTATGGCTACACCTTC. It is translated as CASSIPLGGAVYGYTF.

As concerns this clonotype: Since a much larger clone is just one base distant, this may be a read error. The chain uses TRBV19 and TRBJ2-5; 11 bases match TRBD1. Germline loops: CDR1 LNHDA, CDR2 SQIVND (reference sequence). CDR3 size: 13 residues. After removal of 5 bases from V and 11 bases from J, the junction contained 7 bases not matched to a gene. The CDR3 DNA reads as TGTGCCAGTAGTCCGGGACAGGGGGGTCGGCAGTACTTC. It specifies CASSPGQGGRQYF.

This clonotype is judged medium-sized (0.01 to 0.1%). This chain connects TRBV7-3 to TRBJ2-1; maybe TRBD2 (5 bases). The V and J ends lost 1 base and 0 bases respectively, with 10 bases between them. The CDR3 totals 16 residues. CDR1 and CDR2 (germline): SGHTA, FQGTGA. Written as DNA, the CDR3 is TGTGCCAGCAGCTTAAATGGGGAGCTCTCCTACAATGAGCAGTTCTTC. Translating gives CASSLNGELSYNEQFF.

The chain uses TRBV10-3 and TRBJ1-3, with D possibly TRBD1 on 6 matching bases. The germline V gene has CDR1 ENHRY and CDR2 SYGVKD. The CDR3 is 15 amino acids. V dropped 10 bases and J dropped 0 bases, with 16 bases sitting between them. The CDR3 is CATLPTGVSGNTIYF. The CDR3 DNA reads TGTGCCACACTCCCGACAGGTGTCTCTGGAAACACCATATATTTT.

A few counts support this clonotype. CDR3 bases: TGCGCCAGCAGCCAAGAGCGCCGGCTAAGCTACACCTTC. Protein sequence: CASSQERRLSYTF. This sequence joins TRBV4-1 and TRBJ1-2; D is unresolved. The germline V gene has CDR1 MGHRA and CDR2 YSYEKL. Trimming took 0 bases from V and 9 from J, leaving 11 bases between them. The CDR3 consists of 13 residues.

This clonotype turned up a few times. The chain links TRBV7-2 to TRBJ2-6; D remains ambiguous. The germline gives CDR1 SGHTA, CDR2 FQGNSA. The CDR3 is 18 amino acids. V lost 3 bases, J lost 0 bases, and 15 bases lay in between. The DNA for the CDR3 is TGTGCCAGCAGCTTCGCCCTGTCAGGTCTCTCTGGGGCCAACGTCCTGACTTTC. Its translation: CASSFALSGLSGANVLTF.

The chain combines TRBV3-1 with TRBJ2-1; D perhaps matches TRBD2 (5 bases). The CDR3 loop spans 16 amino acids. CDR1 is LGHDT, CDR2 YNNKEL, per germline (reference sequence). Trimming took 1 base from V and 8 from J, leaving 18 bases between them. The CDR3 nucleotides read TGTGCCAGCAGCCAAGGATCAGGACTCCCATTCGATGAGCAGTTCTTC. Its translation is CASSQGSGLPFDEQFF.

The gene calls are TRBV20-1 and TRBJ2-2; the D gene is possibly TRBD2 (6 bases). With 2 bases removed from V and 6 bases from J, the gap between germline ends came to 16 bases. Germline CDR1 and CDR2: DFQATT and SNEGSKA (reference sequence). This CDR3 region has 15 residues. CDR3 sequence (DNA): TGCAGTGCTAGAAACCCGGGAGAAGGGGCCGGGGAGCTGTTTTTT. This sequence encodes CSARNPGEGAGELFF.